Below, 3 T cell receptor beta chains from the same sample are listed, as sequenced in a study of blood T cell repertoires in COVID-19. Sequencing was performed with immunoSEQ multiplex PCR; in TCRdb, only in-frame clones are kept and a portion is missing. This table holds around 170,000 clones, about 86% found once. Sequenced material: peripheral blood. Receptors were obtained from a man aged 45 to 65 with active or convalescent COVID-19.

This clone was found once. The V gene is TRBV6-2 or TRBV6-3, the J gene TRBJ2-1; D perhaps matches TRBD2 (6 bases). Germline CDR1 and CDR2: MNHEY and SVGEGT. The CDR3 spans 16 residues. Between the trimmed V and J ends, which lost 2 bases and 4 bases, there was a span of 15 bases. DNA of the CDR3: TGTGCCAGCAGTTACGTCGGGGGAGCTGGTTACAATGAGCAGTTCTTC. Translated: CASSYVGGAGYNEQFF.

This chain joins TRBV9 and TRBJ2-7; tentative D call: TRBD1 (6 bases). The CDR3 consists of 15 residues. Germline V CDR1 and CDR2: SGDLS, YYNGEE. The V and J ends lost 2 bases and 5 bases respectively, with 17 bases between them. The CDR3 region is CASSVTVQGSHEQYF. The CDR3 DNA follows: TGTGCCAGCAGCGTTACCGTACAGGGATCCCACGAGCAGTACTTC.

This clone was detected once. The rearrangement links TRBV9 to TRBJ1-2; 11 bases map to TRBD1. The CDR3 extends over 15 amino acids. The junction had 5 bases not matched to a gene; V was cut back by 3 bases and J by 4 bases. From germline, CDR1 is SGDLS and CDR2 YYNGEE. DNA of the CDR3: TGTGCCAGCAGCGAGGGGACAGGGGGATCCTATGGCTACACCTTC. Its protein is CASSEGTGGSYGYTF.